Described below is a single T cell receptor (beta chain) sequence and its context. No antigen is known for it. These data come from a study of cytomegalovirus exposure and HLA in healthy donors. The study, taken as a whole, reports: For most subjects, TCR beta sequences were reported to predict HLA-A and HLA-B alleles with accuracy. Later analysis suggested most CMV-associated TCR beta chains were HLA-restricted.

PCR employed 60 Vbeta and 13 Jbeta primers. TCRdb's table, derived via immunoSEQ multiplex PCR, lists solely in-frame clones and lacks some. The sample lists some 270,000 clones, about nine tenths occurring once. Germline V gene lookup returns CDR1 SGHDT and CDR2 YYEEEE. V gave up 0 bases and J gave up 8 bases, with 8 bases separating them. The CDR3 totals 13 residues. J is TRBJ1-4 and V is TRBV5-6; the D gene is possibly TRBD1 (5 bases). Sequencing used PBMCs. This clonotype was sampled from a girl aged 2 to 9 in good health and CMV-seronegative. The DNA for the CDR3 is TGTGCCAGCAGCTTGGGACGGGGGGAAAAACTGTTTTTT. Amino acids: CASSLGRGEKLFF.